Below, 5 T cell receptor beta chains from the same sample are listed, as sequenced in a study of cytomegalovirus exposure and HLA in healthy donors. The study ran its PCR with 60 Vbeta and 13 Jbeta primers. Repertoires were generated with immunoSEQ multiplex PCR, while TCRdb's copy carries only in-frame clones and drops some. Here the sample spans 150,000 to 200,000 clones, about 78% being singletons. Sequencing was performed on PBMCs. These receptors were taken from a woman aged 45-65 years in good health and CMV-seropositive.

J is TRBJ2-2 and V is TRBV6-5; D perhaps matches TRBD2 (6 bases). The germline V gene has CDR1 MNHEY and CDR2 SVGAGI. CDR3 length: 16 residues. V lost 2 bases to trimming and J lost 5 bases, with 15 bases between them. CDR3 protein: CASSYGGARFTGELFF. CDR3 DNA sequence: TGTGCCAGCAGTTACGGAGGGGCTCGGTTTACCGGGGAGCTGTTTTTT.

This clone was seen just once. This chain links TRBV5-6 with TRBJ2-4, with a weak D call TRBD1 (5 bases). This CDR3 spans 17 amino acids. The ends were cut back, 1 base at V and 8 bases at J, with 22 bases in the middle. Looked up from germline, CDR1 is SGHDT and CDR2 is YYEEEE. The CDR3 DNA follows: TGTGCCAGCAGCTTGTTGGTCGGTGAACTCCAAGGGGACATTCAGTACTTC. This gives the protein CASSLLVGELQGDIQYF.

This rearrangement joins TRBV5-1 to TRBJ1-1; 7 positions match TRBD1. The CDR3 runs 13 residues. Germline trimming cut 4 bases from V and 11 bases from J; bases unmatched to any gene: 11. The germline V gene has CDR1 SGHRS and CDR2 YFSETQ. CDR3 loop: CASSIQGTQGAFF. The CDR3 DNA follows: TGCGCCAGCAGCATACAGGGGACCCAGGGGGCTTTCTTT.

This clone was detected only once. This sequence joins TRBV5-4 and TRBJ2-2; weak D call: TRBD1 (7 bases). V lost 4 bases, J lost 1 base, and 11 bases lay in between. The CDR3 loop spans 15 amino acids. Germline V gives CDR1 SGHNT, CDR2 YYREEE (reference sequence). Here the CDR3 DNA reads TGTGCCAGCAGCGCGGGACAGCTGAACACCGGGGAGCTGTTTTTT. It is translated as CASSAGQLNTGELFF.

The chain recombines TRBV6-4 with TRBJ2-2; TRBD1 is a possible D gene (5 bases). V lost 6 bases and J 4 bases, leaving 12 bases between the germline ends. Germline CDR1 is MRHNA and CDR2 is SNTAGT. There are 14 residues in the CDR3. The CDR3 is CASSLQEFTGELFF. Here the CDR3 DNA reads TGTGCCAGCAGCCTACAGGAATTCACCGGGGAGCTGTTTTTT.